The 27 T cell receptor beta chains below were found in one sample sequenced in a study of T-cell reconstitution after alpha-beta-depleted transplantation in children. Researchers prepared the TCRbeta library using unique molecular identifiers, the study reports. TCRdb redid the calling of the PCR reads with MiXCR, one entry per CDR3 protein. The sample includes almost 500,000 distinct CDR3 sequences, approximately 13% of them seen just once. The sample consisted of PBMCs from the stem cell graft donor, taken from the stem cell graft. Receptor source: a human donor who donated a stem cell graft to a child with combined immunodeficiency.

The chain has TRBV30 and TRBJ1-6; TRBD1 might be the D (5 bases). Trimming cost V 0 bases and J 7 bases, with 16 bases left between them. CDR1 and CDR2 (germline): GTSNPN, SVGIG (reference sequence). This CDR3 comprises 16 residues. CDR3 protein: CAWSVWDEVYNSPLHF. The CDR3, as DNA: TGTGCCTGGAGTGTCTGGGACGAGGTATACAATTCACCCCTCCACTTT.

There are a few counts of this clonotype. V and J are TRBV28 and TRBJ2-3; 11 positions agree with TRBD1. Germline assignment: CDR1 MDHEN and CDR2 SYDVKM. V was pared by 4 bases and J by 6 bases, with 0 bases of the junction left unmatched. The CDR3 extends over 13 amino acids. CDR3 amino acids: CASSWTGGDTQYF. DNA for the CDR3: TGTGCCAGCAGTTGGACAGGGGGCGATACGCAGTATTTT.

This clonotype came up a few times. The chain links TRBV6-2 or TRBV6-3 to TRBJ1-1, with D uncertain. Per germline, CDR1 MNHEY and CDR2 SVGEGT. The V and J ends lost 0 bases and 0 bases respectively, with 32 bases between them. The CDR3 loop spans 23 amino acids. The CDR3: CASSYSGPNPSGRTAIMNTEAFF. CDR3 DNA sequence: TGTGCCAGCAGTTACTCAGGGCCGAATCCTAGCGGCCGAACCGCGATTATGAACACTGAAGCTTTCTTT.

The rearrangement uses TRBV7-8 and TRBJ1-5, with D perhaps TRBD1 (6 bases). The germline V gene encodes CDR1 SGHVS and CDR2 FQNEAQ. The CDR3 contains 14 residues. V was shortened by 8 bases and J by 3 bases, with 14 bases between the two germline ends. The CDR3 nucleotides read TGTGCCAGCGGCCCGACAGGACACAATCAGCCCCAGCATTTT. Residues: CASGPTGHNQPQHF. The full variable domain, with the rest looked up from reference TRBV7-8 and TRBJ1-5, is GAGVSQSPRYKVAKRGQDVALRCDPISGHVSLFWYQQALGQGPEFLTYFQNEAQLDKSGLPSDRFFAERPEGSVSTLKIQRTQQEDSAVYLCASGPTGHNQPQHFGDGTRLSIL.

This clonotype has a handful of counts. This chain uses TRBV27 with TRBJ2-2; the D gene could be TRBD1 or TRBD2 (5 bases each). CDR3 length: 15 residues. The V end was cut by 1 base, the J end by 3 bases, with 9 bases between. Germline CDR1 MNHEY, CDR2 SMNVEV (reference sequence). The CDR3 spells CASSLFGTYTGELFF. CDR3 bases: TGTGCCAGCAGTTTATTTGGGACGTACACCGGGGAGCTGTTTTTT.

The chain links TRBV6-2 or TRBV6-3 to TRBJ2-6; 10 positions match TRBD1. The J segment lost 0 bases and the V segment lost 8 bases, leaving 4 bases of the junction unmatched. CDR1 is MNHEY, CDR2 SVGEGT, per germline. CDR3 length equals 16 residues. CDR3: CASGTGEPSGANVLTF. The CDR3 DNA reads as TGTGCCAGCGGGACAGGGGAACCCTCTGGGGCCAACGTCCTGACTTTC.

This clonotype was found a few times. The rearrangement uses TRBV28 and TRBJ1-2; weak D call: TRBD1 (5 bases). From germline, CDR1 is MDHEN and CDR2 SYDVKM. The CDR3 spans 15 residues. Trimming took off 1 base at V and 4 bases at J, with 13 bases between the two ends. This CDR3 reads CASSLSAGTLYGYTF. CDR3 DNA sequence: TGTGCCAGCAGTTTATCGGCAGGGACTCTCTATGGCTACACCTTC.

This clonotype was counted only a few times. V and J are TRBV6-6 and TRBJ2-1; 7 nucleotides line up with TRBD1. Germline CDR1 and CDR2: MNHNY and SVGAGI (reference sequence). The CDR3 is made up of 12 amino acids. The trim removed 5 bases at V and 14 bases at J, leaving 9 bases unmatched. The CDR3 DNA sequence: TGTGCCAGCAGTGGGGACAGTGATAAAAAGTTCTTC. It translates to CASSGDSDKKFF.

This clonotype was counted a few times. The rearrangement uses TRBV6-2 or TRBV6-3 and TRBJ2-1, with 13 bases lining up with TRBD2. V shed 0 bases, J shed 7 bases, and the junction held 9 bases outside the gene matches. The CDR3 consists of 18 residues. CDR1 is MNHEY, CDR2 SVGEGT, per germline. The CDR3 nucleotides are TGTGCCAGCAGTTACTCTAACCCCATACTAGCGGGGGGGAATGAGCAGTTCTTC. This gives the protein CASSYSNPILAGGNEQFF.

This clonotype showed up just a few times. V and J are TRBV29-1 and TRBJ1-4; no reliable D call. V lost 7 bases and J lost 8, with 17 bases in between. CDR1 is SQVTM and CDR2 is ANQGSEA in the germline V gene. There are 13 residues in the CDR3. The CDR3 sequence is CSGTRQKGEKLFF. The CDR3 DNA reads as TGCAGCGGGACTCGCCAAAAAGGGGAAAAACTGTTTTTT.

The chain combines TRBV4-3 with TRBJ2-3, with 7 bases identical to TRBD2. CDR1 is LGHNA, CDR2 YSLEER, per germline. V gave up 1 base and J gave up 0 bases; unmatched junction bases: 7. CDR3 length equals 17 residues. Written as DNA, the CDR3 is TGCGCCAGCAGCCAAGGGGTCAGCGGGATGAGCACAGATACGCAGTATTTT. Translated: CASSQGVSGMSTDTQYF.

This clonotype occurred a few times. The CDR3 here is CSVPQGNTIYF. The DNA of the CDR3 is TGCAGCGTTCCTCAGGGAAACACCATATATTTT. The chain combines TRBV29-1 with TRBJ1-3; no firm D call. V lost 5 bases, J lost 4 bases, and 6 bases lay in between. Germline assignment: CDR1 SQVTM and CDR2 ANQGSEA. This CDR3 is 11 amino acids long.

The chain couples TRBV12-5 to TRBJ1-1; D gene unclear. CDR1 and CDR2 (germline): LGHNT, FRNRAP. V lost 3 bases to trimming and J lost 0 bases, with 5 bases between them. The CDR3 runs 13 residues. CDR3 loop: CASGFDMNTEAFF. CDR3 nucleotides: TGTGCTAGTGGTTTCGACATGAACACTGAAGCTTTCTTT. Using reference TRBV12-5 and TRBJ1-1 for the parts outside the CDR3, the full variable domain is DARVTQTPRHKVTEMGQEVTMRCQPILGHNTVFWYRQTMMQGLELLAYFRNRAPLDDSGMPKDRFSAEMPDATLATLKIQPSEPRDSAVYFCASGFDMNTEAFFGQGTRLTVV.

The chain couples TRBV7-9 to TRBJ2-3; tentatively, D is TRBD2 (6 bases). Per the germline V gene, CDR1 is SEHNR and CDR2 is FQNEAQ (reference sequence). The CDR3 length is 15 residues. The V end was cut by 7 bases, the J end by 3 bases, with 17 bases between. This CDR3 is CASTGGIARTDTQYF. The CDR3 DNA follows: TGTGCCAGCACAGGAGGGATTGCGCGAACAGATACGCAGTATTTT. The variable domain in full, with the rest retrieved from reference TRBV7-9 and TRBJ2-3, is DTGVSQNPRHKITKRGQNVTFRCDPISEHNRLYWYRQTLGQGPEFLTYFQNEAQLEKSRLLSDRFSAERPKGSFSTLEIQRTEQGDSAMYLCASTGGIARTDTQYFGPGTRLTVL.

In its sample, this clonotype was seen many times. The chain combines TRBV5-1 with TRBJ2-7, with a possible D match to TRBD2 (6 bases). Germline assignment: CDR1 SGHRS and CDR2 YFSETQ. The CDR3 has 14 amino acids. Trimming pared 7 bases from V and 0 bases from J, leaving 14 bases between. The chain's CDR3 is CASWGDGNSYEQYF. The CDR3, as DNA: TGCGCCAGCTGGGGGGACGGGAACTCCTACGAGCAGTACTTC.

The genes are TRBV5-1 and TRBJ2-5; D unresolved. Germline V gene data show CDR1 as SGHRS and CDR2 as YFSETQ. The V end was cut by 1 base, the J end by 5 bases, with 15 bases between. The CDR3 consists of 15 residues. This CDR3 is CASSLSSGHGETQYF. CDR3 in DNA: TGCGCCAGCAGCTTGAGTAGTGGCCATGGGGAGACCCAGTACTTC.

J is TRBJ1-2 and V is TRBV2; D is uncertain. Trimming stripped 7 bases from V and 3 bases from J, with 6 bases between. The CDR3 contains 11 residues. The germline V gene has CDR1 SNHLY and CDR2 FYNNEI. The CDR3 is CASKLDYGYTF. The CDR3 coding sequence is TGTGCCAGCAAACTGGACTATGGCTACACCTTC.

CDR3 bases: TGTGCCAGCAGGGAGGGAAGCAATCAGCCCCAGCATTTT. Its protein is CASREGSNQPQHF. The rearrangement joins TRBV12-3 or TRBV12-4 to TRBJ1-5; D not certain. The germline V and J ends were trimmed by 6 bases and 1 base, with 7 bases remaining between them. The CDR3 runs 13 residues.

The chain is built from TRBV5-1 and TRBJ2-5; D could derive from TRBD1 or TRBD2 (5 bases each). The CDR3 covers 12 residues. Between the trimmed V and J ends, which lost 5 bases and 4 bases, there was a span of 9 bases. Germline V lookup: CDR1 SGHRS, CDR2 YFSETQ. CDR3 coding DNA: TGCGCCAGCAGGAGGGACGGAGAGACCCAGTACTTC. Amino acid sequence: CASRRDGETQYF.

This clonotype has at least ten counts. V is TRBV12-3 or TRBV12-4 and J is TRBJ2-3, with D maybe TRBD1 (5 bases). V lost 5 bases to trimming and J lost 0 bases, with 9 bases between them. The CDR3 runs to 14 residues. Here the CDR3 reads CASSPRQSTDTQYF. Here the CDR3 DNA reads TGTGCCAGCAGTCCCCGACAGAGCACAGATACGCAGTATTTT.

The table lists this clonotype with many counts. V and J are TRBV14 and TRBJ2-1; TRBD2 aligns across 7 bases. The CDR3 length is 16 residues. Per the germline V gene, CDR1 is SGHDN and CDR2 is FVKESK. The J segment lost 3 bases and the V segment lost 1 base, leaving 6 bases of the junction unmatched. The CDR3 loop reads CASSQGGGVVYNEQFF. CDR3 sequence (DNA): TGTGCCAGCAGCCAAGGGGGAGGGGTGGTCTACAATGAGCAGTTCTTC.

The chain recombines TRBV10-3 with TRBJ2-7, with D hard to call. Between the trimmed V and J ends, which lost 8 bases and 2 bases, there was a span of 10 bases. The CDR3 has 12 residues. The germline gives CDR1 ENHRY, CDR2 SYGVKD. The CDR3: CAIARNPYEQYF. The CDR3 DNA is TGTGCCATCGCCAGGAATCCCTACGAGCAGTACTTC.

This chain connects TRBV9 to TRBJ2-5; D possibly matches TRBD1 or TRBD2 (5 bases each). The CDR3 loop spans 15 amino acids. Germline V CDR1 and CDR2: SGDLS, YYNGEE. Trimming shortened V by 0 bases and J by 5 bases, and 14 bases separated the two germline ends. The CDR3 spells CASSVGSGRGETQYF. CDR3 nucleotide sequence: TGTGCCAGCAGCGTAGGTTCAGGGCGAGGGGAGACCCAGTACTTC. Using reference TRBV9 and TRBJ2-5 for the parts outside the CDR3, the full variable domain is DSGVTQTPKHLITATGQRVTLRCSPRSGDLSVYWYQQSLDQGLQFLIQYYNGEERAKGNILERFSAQQFPDLHSELNLSSLELGDSALYFCASSVGSGRGETQYFGPGTRLLVL.

The chain has TRBV12-3 or TRBV12-4 and TRBJ2-3; a weak D match, TRBD2 (5 bases). The CDR3 is made up of 16 amino acids. V was cut by 3 bases and J by 6 bases, with 19 bases left in between. CDR3: CASSFPSGLFIDTQYF. CDR3 bases: TGTGCCAGCAGTTTCCCGAGCGGTCTATTCATCGATACGCAGTATTTT.

This clonotype was detected only a few times. The CDR3 reads CASTPPYRANTNYGYTF. In DNA form, the CDR3 reads TGTGCCAGCACCCCTCCGTACAGGGCTAATACTAACTATGGCTACACCTTC. The chain uses TRBV28 and TRBJ1-2; a weak D match, TRBD1 (6 bases). CDR3 length equals 17 residues. The ends were cut back, 7 bases at V and 0 bases at J, with 21 bases in the middle. Germline V lookup: CDR1 MDHEN, CDR2 SYDVKM.

V and J are TRBV7-2 and TRBJ2-7; 10 bases map to TRBD2. This CDR3 is built from 15 residues. V was clipped by 2 bases and J by 5 bases; unmatched bases: 6. Per germline, CDR1 SGHTA and CDR2 FQGNSA. The CDR3 spells CASSLSGRAQNEQYF. CDR3 nucleotide sequence: TGTGCCAGCAGCTTAAGCGGGAGGGCCCAAAACGAGCAGTACTTC.

This chain uses TRBV29-1 with TRBJ1-2; 10 nucleotides line up with TRBD1. The length of the CDR3 is 17 residues. The V gene end was trimmed by 3 bases and the J gene end by 2 bases; junction bases not matched to a gene: 12. Per germline, CDR1 SQVTM and CDR2 ANQGSEA. The CDR3 here is CSVDMSGQGIGNYGYTF. DNA of the CDR3: TGCAGCGTTGATATGTCGGGACAGGGGATAGGGAACTATGGCTACACCTTC.